This T cell receptor beta chain was recorded in a study of shared clonotypes between healthy human individuals. CDR1 is WNHNN and CDR2 is SYGVQD in the germline V gene (reference sequence). The CDR3 extends over 13 amino acids. Between the trimmed V and J ends, which lost 3 bases and 9 bases, there was a span of 9 bases. Profiled with immunoSEQ multiplex PCR; TCRdb holds only in-frame clones, not every one. The sample has about 1 million clones, more than 65% seen once. This rearrangement joins TRBV10-1 to TRBJ1-6; D gene ambiguous. The sample comprised memory CD4+ T cells sorted from blood. Regarding subset: CD45RA-negative fraction. The sequence was collected from a man between 18 and 35 years old in good health. The CDR3, as DNA: TGCGCCAGCAGTGAATTTGTGGGTTCACCCCTCCACTTT. Protein product: CASSEFVGSPLHF.